Listed here are 20 T cell receptor beta chains from one sample, sequenced in a study of T cells and Merkel cell carcinoma outcomes. Assay: immunoSEQ multiplex PCR; the TCRdb copy retains only in-frame clones and omits some. The table records 4,000 to 4,500 clones, 85% to 95% of them present only once. Sequenced: tumor tissue from Merkel cell carcinoma. The receptors stem from a human donor with Merkel cell carcinoma.

The chain carries TRBV5-1 and TRBJ1-2, with D perhaps matching TRBD1 (6 bases). CDR3 length: 15 residues. Germline V gene sequence: CDR1 SGHRS, CDR2 YFSETQ. V was clipped by 0 bases and J by 2 bases, with 11 bases between them. CDR3 amino acids: CASSLALTGNYGYTF. Written as DNA, the CDR3 is TGCGCCAGCAGCTTGGCTCTTACAGGGAACTATGGCTACACCTTC.

This chain uses TRBV4-1 with TRBJ1-5; D gene ambiguous. V lost 1 base and J lost 3, with 13 bases in between. CDR3 length equals 16 residues. The V gene's germline CDR1 is MGHRA and CDR2 YSYEKL. The CDR3 nucleotides read TGCGCCAGCAGCCAAGGAGGCAGCAGCTTCAATCAGCCCCAGCATTTT. Translation gives CASSQGGSSFNQPQHF.

The CDR3 here is CASSMWTSTDTQYF. As DNA, the CDR3 is TGTGCCAGCAGCATGTGGACTAGCACAGATACGCAGTATTTT. The genes are TRBV21-1 and TRBJ2-3; TRBD2, the D gene given by the table, was not confirmed from the DNA. TRBV21-1 is a pseudogene. This CDR3 contains 14 residues.

The chain's CDR3 is CASQDTEAFF. CDR3 in DNA: TGTGCCAGCCAAGACACTGAAGCTTTCTTT. The V and J genes are TRBV2 and TRBJ1-1; D uncertain. The length of the CDR3 is 10 residues. From germline, CDR1 is SNHLY and CDR2 FYNNEI. V lost 8 bases and J 3 bases, leaving 4 bases between the germline ends.

The rearrangement joins TRBV11-2 to TRBJ2-1; 10 bases are shared with TRBD2. V dropped 5 bases and J dropped 4; count of bases not matched to a gene: 5. Germline V gene sequence: CDR1 SGHAT, CDR2 FQNNGV. This CDR3 has 15 residues. This CDR3 is CASSILAGSYNEQFF. In nucleotides, the CDR3 is TGTGCCAGCAGCATACTAGCGGGATCATACAATGAGCAGTTCTTC.

V and J are TRBV6-6 and TRBJ1-4; a weak D match, TRBD1 (6 bases). The CDR3 sequence is 14 residues long. Germline V gene lookup returns CDR1 MNHNY and CDR2 SVGAGI (reference sequence). V was cut by 5 bases and J by 5 bases, with 12 bases left in between. The CDR3 DNA reads TGTGCCAGCAGTCTCGGGGGGCAAAATGAAAAACTGTTTTTT. Protein: CASSLGGQNEKLFF.

The rearrangement links TRBV7-9 to TRBJ1-6; perhaps TRBD1 as D (5 bases). The germline V and J ends were trimmed by 6 bases and 7 bases, with 13 bases remaining between them. This CDR3 is built from 14 residues. Germline V gene data show CDR1 as SEHNR and CDR2 as FQNEAQ (reference sequence). The CDR3 DNA follows: TGTGCCAGCAGTGAGGGGTTTTCCAATTCACCCCTCCACTTT. Its translation is CASSEGFSNSPLHF.

This chain uses TRBV5-6 with TRBJ2-3, with 7 bases fitting TRBD1. There are 15 residues in the CDR3. V lost 3 bases to trimming and J lost 0 bases; unmatched junction nucleotides: 4. Germline V lookup: CDR1 SGHDT, CDR2 YYEEEE. This CDR3 is CASSSDRRSTDTQYF. In nucleotides, the CDR3 is TGTGCCAGCAGCTCGGACAGGCGCAGCACAGATACGCAGTATTTT. Full variable domain (remainder filled in from reference TRBV5-6 and TRBJ2-3): DAGVTQSPTHLIKTRGQQVTLRCSPKSGHDTVSWYQQALGQGPQFIFQYYEEEERQRGNFPDRFSGHQFPNYSSELNVNALLLGDSALYLCASSSDRRSTDTQYFGPGTRLTVL.

This rearrangement joins TRBV5-4 to TRBJ1-6; a possible D gene is TRBD1 (5 bases). Germline assignment: CDR1 SGHNT and CDR2 YYREEE (reference sequence). The V and J ends lost 0 bases and 7 bases respectively, with 14 bases between them. The length of the CDR3 is 16 residues. CDR3 loop: CASSLARGEGNSPLHF. CDR3 DNA sequence: TGTGCCAGCAGCTTGGCGAGGGGCGAAGGGAATTCACCCCTCCACTTT.

The rearrangement uses TRBV28 and TRBJ1-1; TRBD1 matches 8 bases. V lost 1 base, J lost 6 bases, and 10 bases stayed unmatched. The CDR3 spans 16 residues. Germline V gives CDR1 MDHEN, CDR2 SYDVKM. CDR3: CASSLSFPGGRAEAFF. DNA of the CDR3: TGTGCCAGCAGTTTATCATTTCCAGGGGGCAGGGCTGAAGCTTTCTTT.

The genes are TRBV9 and TRBJ2-3; no reliable D call. The germline V gene has CDR1 SGDLS and CDR2 YYNGEE. CDR3 length equals 13 residues. V lost 3 bases to trimming and J lost 2 bases, with 7 bases between them. CDR3 in DNA: TGTGCCAGCAGCGAGAGAACCACAGATACGCAGTATTTT. This codes for CASSERTTDTQYF.

V is TRBV2 and J is TRBJ2-7; D gene unclear. This CDR3 has 14 amino acids. CDR1 SNHLY and CDR2 FYNNEI come from the germline V gene. V was cut by 3 bases and J by 2 bases, with 11 bases left in between. DNA for the CDR3: TGTGCCAGCAGTGAGATGATCCAGCCCTACGAGCAGTACTTC. Residues: CASSEMIQPYEQYF.

The chain joins TRBV28 to TRBJ1-2; D is ambiguous. The CDR3 consists of 14 residues. The V end lost 6 bases, the J end lost 6 bases, and 17 bases lay between the germline ends. Germline CDR1 and CDR2: MDHEN and SYDVKM. The chain's CDR3 is CASSRDPQRNGYTF. The CDR3 coding sequence is TGTGCCAGCAGCCGCGACCCCCAAAGAAATGGCTACACCTTC.

The chain uses TRBV27 and TRBJ1-6, with TRBD1 matching over 7 bases. Germline V gene data show CDR1 as MNHEY and CDR2 as SMNVEV (reference sequence). The trim removed 2 bases at V and 7 bases at J, leaving 5 bases unmatched. This CDR3 spans 15 amino acids. The CDR3 region has the DNA TGTGCCAGCAGTTTAATTGGGACAGCCAATTCACCCCTCCACTTT. Its translation is CASSLIGTANSPLHF.

This chain links TRBV6-1 with TRBJ1-2, with D possibly matching TRBD1 (6 bases). The CDR3 extends over 15 amino acids. V was clipped by 0 bases and J by 0 bases, with 8 bases between them. Per the germline V gene, CDR1 is MNHNS and CDR2 is SASEGT. The CDR3 reads CASSEAQGSNYGYTF. The CDR3 DNA is TGTGCCAGCAGTGAAGCGCAGGGGTCTAACTATGGCTACACCTTC.

This sequence joins TRBV7-8 and TRBJ2-1, with 16 bases aligning to TRBD2. After removal of 5 bases from V and 5 bases from J, the junction contained 6 bases not matched to a gene. CDR3 length: 17 residues. Germline V gene lookup returns CDR1 SGHVS and CDR2 FQNEAQ. The CDR3, as DNA: TGTGCCAGCAGCCCTGGGACTAGCGGGAGGGCCCACAATGAGCAGTTCTTC. As protein: CASSPGTSGRAHNEQFF.

The chain has TRBV13 and TRBJ2-1; TRBD1 agrees at 11 bases. V dropped 5 bases and J dropped 6; count of bases not matched to a gene: 9. The CDR3 extends over 16 amino acids. CDR1 is PRHDT, CDR2 FYEKMQ, per germline (reference sequence). CDR3 in amino acids: CASSLRVGTGGNEQFF. The CDR3 DNA reads TGTGCCAGCAGCCTTCGTGTGGGGACAGGGGGCAATGAGCAGTTCTTC.

The chain couples TRBV5-4 to TRBJ2-1; 10 bases are a match to TRBD2. V gave up 1 base and J gave up 4 bases; unmatched junction bases: 2. CDR3 length equals 15 residues. Germline V lookup: CDR1 SGHNT, CDR2 YYREEE (reference sequence). The CDR3 DNA reads as TGTGCCAGCAGCTTGAGCGGGAGGGGTTACAATGAGCAGTTCTTC. Protein sequence: CASSLSGRGYNEQFF.

The chain carries TRBV18 and TRBJ2-7; 7 positions agree with TRBD2. The CDR3 spans 13 residues. Germline values: CDR1 KGHSH, CDR2 LQKENI. V lost 3 bases, J lost 2 bases, and 1 base stayed unmatched. This chain's CDR3 is CASSPGGTYEQYF. Here the CDR3 DNA reads TGTGCCAGCTCACCGGGGGGGACCTACGAGCAGTACTTC.

This chain links TRBV2 with TRBJ2-2; the D call may be TRBD1 or TRBD2 (5 bases each). CDR1 SNHLY and CDR2 FYNNEI come from the germline V gene. This CDR3 is 14 amino acids long. V was clipped by 7 bases and J by 0 bases, with 9 bases between them. CDR3 bases: TGTGCCAGCATCCTGGGGGCGAACACCGGGGAGCTGTTTTTT. This codes for CASILGANTGELFF.